The clone carrying this TCR beta chain was seen only once. The sample is drawn from a study of blood T cell repertoires in COVID-19. The CDR3 is made up of 14 amino acids. V lost 8 bases, J lost 2 bases, and 15 bases lay in between. Germline V gene sequence: CDR1 GTSNPN, CDR2 SVGIG (reference sequence). The assay was immunoSEQ multiplex PCR, and TCRdb's table has in-frame clones only and misses some. The table includes around 80,000 clones, over 70% detected once. The sequenced sample was peripheral blood. This TCR derives from a man in his forties or fifties with active or convalescent COVID-19. This chain connects TRBV30 to TRBJ2-2; D perhaps matches TRBD1 (6 bases). The CDR3 region is CARSGTPNTGELFF. The DNA of the CDR3 is TGTGCCCGATCCGGGACACCTAACACCGGGGAGCTGTTTTTT.